These 27 T cell receptor beta chains were sequenced from one sample in a study of response to subunit inactivated influenza vaccine. TCRdb re-called the RT-PCR reads through MiXCR, storing one row per CDR3 protein. The top ten hold around 12% of the sample, which has about 520,000 distinct CDR3 sequences, under 8.5% seen once. This specimen was PBMCs from blood, taken about 23 months after vaccination. The receptors shown here come from a man between 50 and 75 years old who received an inactivated influenza vaccine.

The J gene is TRBJ1-5, the V gene TRBV20-1; D might be TRBD1 (6 bases). The CDR3 loop spans 15 amino acids. The germline gives CDR1 DFQATT, CDR2 SNEGSKA (reference sequence). Trimming left V 6 bases short and J 0 bases short, with 15 bases between. This chain's CDR3 is CSAHATGYSNQPQHF. In DNA form, the CDR3 reads TGCAGTGCCCATGCAACAGGGTATAGCAATCAGCCCCAGCATTTT.

The rearrangement uses TRBV29-1 and TRBJ1-2; perhaps TRBD1 as D (5 bases). Trimming pared 3 bases from V and 8 bases from J, leaving 19 bases between. The CDR3 consists of 14 residues. Germline CDR1 is SQVTM and CDR2 is ANQGSEA. The CDR3 DNA reads as TGCAGCGTTGATCCCGTCGGGGGACTTTACGGCTACACCTTC. Its translation is CSVDPVGGLYGYTF.

This clonotype was detected only a few times. V is TRBV25-1 and J is TRBJ2-7, with 8 bases that match TRBD1. This CDR3 is 14 amino acids long. V was pared by 3 bases and J by 6 bases, with 7 bases of the junction left unmatched. Germline-derived CDR1 and CDR2 are MGHDK and SYGVNS. The CDR3 coding sequence is TGTGCCAGCAGTGACGGGGCAGGGGGCCGCGAGCAGTACTTC. Its protein product is CASSDGAGGREQYF.

This clonotype was found many times. J is TRBJ2-3 and V is TRBV11-2; D uncertain. This CDR3 is built from 15 residues. V gave up 1 base and J gave up 5 bases, with 13 bases separating them. Per the germline V gene, CDR1 is SGHAT and CDR2 is FQNNGV. The CDR3 reads CASSLGLLTVDTQYF. CDR3 nucleotides: TGTGCCAGCAGCTTAGGGTTACTGACCGTAGATACGCAGTATTTT.

This clonotype was seen a few times. The genes are TRBV4-2 and TRBJ2-3; the match to TRBD2 covers 10 bases. V trimming: 0 bases; J trimming: 4 bases; junction bases outside the gene matches: 4. There are 16 residues in the CDR3. Germline CDR1 LGHNA, CDR2 YNFKEQ. CDR3 in amino acids: CASSQEISGGSDTQYF. In nucleotides, the CDR3 is TGTGCCAGCAGCCAAGAGATTAGCGGGGGGTCAGATACGCAGTATTTT.

This clonotype was detected a few times. This sequence joins TRBV27 and TRBJ1-1; no clear D. The germline V gene encodes CDR1 MNHEY and CDR2 SMNVEV (reference sequence). This CDR3 region has 15 residues. V lost 3 bases and J lost 0, with 11 bases in between. For the CDR3, the DNA is TGTGCCAGCAGTTTGGGGAGTCCAATGAACACTGAAGCTTTCTTT. Protein: CASSLGSPMNTEAFF.

This clonotype came up many times. The chain recombines TRBV9 with TRBJ1-2; 7 nucleotides agree with TRBD1. The CDR3 covers 12 residues. V dropped 1 base and J dropped 6; count of bases not matched to a gene: 0. Germline loops: CDR1 SGDLS, CDR2 YYNGEE. The CDR3 region is CASSVTGDGYTF. In nucleotides, the CDR3 is TGTGCCAGCAGCGTAACAGGGGATGGCTACACCTTC. Variable domain in full (rest from reference TRBV9 and TRBJ1-2): DSGVTQTPKHLITATGQRVTLRCSPRSGDLSVYWYQQSLDQGLQFLIQYYNGEERAKGNILERFSAQQFPDLHSELNLSSLELGDSALYFCASSVTGDGYTFGSGTRLTVV.

This clonotype was seen ten or more times. CDR3 sequence reads: CSAEGAHGYTF. The DNA for the CDR3 is TGCAGTGCGGAGGGGGCGCATGGCTACACCTTC. The chain couples TRBV20-1 to TRBJ1-2, with TRBD1 matching 7 bases. Per germline, CDR1 DFQATT and CDR2 SNEGSKA (reference sequence). The CDR3 extends over 11 amino acids. V dropped 6 bases and J dropped 6; count of bases not matched to a gene: 4.

This clonotype was detected only a few times. The chain carries TRBV27 and TRBJ1-5; 7 nucleotides match TRBD1. Looked up from germline, CDR1 is MNHEY and CDR2 is SMNVEV (reference sequence). The CDR3 runs to 17 residues. Trimming at V came to 4 bases and at J to 6 bases, leaving 15 bases not matched to a gene. The CDR3 bases are TGTGCCAGCAGTTCAAAAAGACAGGGTTGGAATAGTCAGCCCCAGCATTTT. It yields the protein CASSSKRQGWNSQPQHF.

This clonotype was counted between two and nine times. This chain links TRBV7-9 with TRBJ1-1; 8 positions agree with TRBD1. Trimming removed 4 bases from V and 1 base from J; junction bases left unmatched: 2. CDR1 and CDR2 (germline): SEHNR, FQNEAQ (reference sequence). The CDR3 runs 14 residues. CDR3 sequence: CASSWGQANTEAFF. The DNA for the CDR3 is TGTGCCAGCAGCTGGGGACAGGCGAACACTGAAGCTTTCTTT. Looking up the rest from reference TRBV7-9 and TRBJ1-1 gives the full variable domain: DTGVSQNPRHKITKRGQNVTFRCDPISEHNRLYWYRQTLGQGPEFLTYFQNEAQLEKSRLLSDRFSAERPKGSFSTLEIQRTEQGDSAMYLCASSWGQANTEAFFGQGTRLTVV.

This clonotype was recorded a few times. The chain is built from TRBV20-1 and TRBJ2-7; 10 bases are shared with TRBD1. The CDR3 extends over 15 amino acids. Losses at the gene ends were 0 bases for V and 5 bases for J; bases not matched to a gene: 7. The V gene's germline CDR1 is DFQATT and CDR2 SNEGSKA (reference sequence). The CDR3 region has the DNA TGCAGTGCTAGAGATGCCGGGACAGGGGCTAACGAGCAGTACTTC. This encodes CSARDAGTGANEQYF.

V usage is TRBV12-3 or TRBV12-4 and J usage is TRBJ2-3, with TRBD2 identical over 13 bases. The CDR3 is 15 residues long. V lost 7 bases to trimming and J lost 6 bases; unmatched junction nucleotides: 7. CDR3 sequence: CASTRLAGGGDTQYF. In DNA form, the CDR3 reads TGTGCCAGCACCCGACTAGCGGGGGGCGGGGATACGCAGTATTTT.

This clonotype was seen only a few times. The rearrangement uses TRBV10-3 and TRBJ2-3; the match to TRBD2 covers 14 bases. CDR1 is ENHRY and CDR2 is SYGVKD in the germline V gene. The CDR3 is made up of 16 amino acids. Losses at the gene ends were 8 bases for V and 0 bases for J; bases not matched to a gene: 4. The CDR3 nucleotides are TGTGCCATCGGGACTAGCGGGAGCCTGAGCACAGATACGCAGTATTTT. Its protein is CAIGTSGSLSTDTQYF.

The gene calls are TRBV6-2 or TRBV6-3 and TRBJ2-1, with D possibly TRBD2 on 5 matching bases. Germline V gene sequence: CDR1 MNHEY, CDR2 SVGEGT. Trimming pared 6 bases from V and 10 bases from J, leaving 16 bases between. The CDR3 runs to 13 residues. CDR3 coding DNA: TGTGCCAGCAGCCAACCACCGGGATTAGAGCAGTTCTTC. Encoded protein: CASSQPPGLEQFF.

This clonotype was detected only a few times. The CDR3 sequence is CASSQDDQLAGSYQETQYF. CDR3 DNA: TGTGCCAGCAGCCAAGATGATCAGCTAGCGGGGTCGTACCAAGAGACCCAGTACTTC. The chain carries TRBV3-1 and TRBJ2-5, with 9 positions matching TRBD2. The CDR3 runs to 19 residues. J was trimmed by 0 bases and V by 0 bases; bases with no gene match: 11. Germline-derived CDR1 and CDR2 are LGHDT and YNNKEL (reference sequence).

Many counts were recorded for this clonotype. The rearrangement joins TRBV12-3 or TRBV12-4 to TRBJ1-5; D is perhaps TRBD1 (6 bases). This CDR3 comprises 13 residues. V was cut by 5 bases and J by 7 bases, with 12 bases left in between. DNA of the CDR3: TGTGCCAGCAGTGGTACAGGGTTACAGCCCCAGCATTTT. Amino acid sequence: CASSGTGLQPQHF.

This clonotype was seen many times. This chain uses TRBV4-3 with TRBJ2-5, with a possible D match to TRBD2 (6 bases). The CDR3 is made up of 16 amino acids. V lost 0 bases, J lost 2 bases, and 13 bases lay in between. The germline gives CDR1 LGHNA, CDR2 YSLEER. The chain's CDR3 is CASSQEGTRDQETQYF. The CDR3 DNA is TGCGCCAGCAGCCAAGAGGGGACGCGGGATCAAGAGACCCAGTACTTC.

This clonotype was seen at least ten times. Written as DNA, the CDR3 is TGTGCCAGCAGTTACACTGGGACCGCCTATGGCTACACCTTC. Amino acids: CASSYTGTAYGYTF. V gene TRBV6-5 combines with J gene TRBJ1-2; D perhaps matches TRBD1 (5 bases). The CDR3 covers 14 residues. Germline assignment: CDR1 MNHEY and CDR2 SVGAGI. Between the trimmed V and J ends, which lost 2 bases and 4 bases, there was a span of 11 bases.

In this sample, this clonotype turned up many times. This chain connects TRBV29-1 to TRBJ2-7; TRBD2 agrees at 12 bases. The CDR3 runs 15 residues. V lost 2 bases to trimming and J lost 5 bases; unmatched junction nucleotides: 7. Germline-derived CDR1 and CDR2 are SQVTM and ANQGSEA. CDR3 sequence: CSVETKTSGSHEQYF. The CDR3 DNA reads as TGCAGCGTTGAAACGAAGACTAGCGGGAGCCACGAGCAGTACTTC.

The chain combines TRBV6-1 with TRBJ2-5; D gene unclear. CDR1 MNHNS and CDR2 SASEGT come from the germline V gene. V was clipped by 5 bases and J by 1 base, with 14 bases between them. The CDR3 has 15 amino acids. The CDR3 region has the DNA TGTGCCAGCAGTCCATTTGCAGGCGGCCAAGAGACCCAGTACTTC. Translating it yields CASSPFAGGQETQYF.

The V and J genes are TRBV10-3 and TRBJ2-7; 7 bases map to TRBD2. Germline-derived CDR1 and CDR2 are ENHRY and SYGVKD. CDR3 length: 14 residues. Trimming took 7 bases from V and 6 from J; bases not matched to a gene: 12. CDR3 sequence reads: CAINHGGRASEQYF. CDR3 in DNA: TGTGCCATCAATCATGGCGGGAGAGCGAGCGAGCAGTACTTC.

Many counts were recorded for this clonotype. V is TRBV6-5 and J is TRBJ1-5; TRBD1 aligns across 7 bases. With V trimmed by 2 bases and J by 6 bases, 4 bases remained unmatched. The CDR3 has 14 residues. Germline V gives CDR1 MNHEY, CDR2 SVGAGI. In DNA form, the CDR3 reads TGTGCCAGCAGTTACCTACAGGGGACTCAGCCCCAGCATTTT. This translates into CASSYLQGTQPQHF.

This clonotype was detected only a few times. The CDR3 DNA sequence: TGTGCCAGCAGCCCCCGGGACGGACAGCGCGAAAAACTGTTTTTT. Translated: CASSPRDGQREKLFF. V usage is TRBV3-1 and J usage is TRBJ1-4, with a weak D call TRBD1 (6 bases). V shed 4 bases and J shed 8 bases, with 17 bases lying between them. There are 15 residues in the CDR3. Germline V gives CDR1 LGHDT, CDR2 YNNKEL (reference sequence). The full variable domain, with the rest looked up from reference TRBV3-1 and TRBJ1-4, is DTAVSQTPKYLVTQMGNDKSIKCEQNLGHDTMYWYKQDSKKFLKIMFSYNNKELIINETVPNRFSPKSPDKAHLNLHINSLELGDSAVYFCASSPRDGQREKLFFGSGTQLSVL.

The chain employs TRBV20-1 and TRBJ2-3, with 11 bases lining up with TRBD2. The CDR3 contains 15 residues. CDR1 is DFQATT, CDR2 SNEGSKA, per germline (reference sequence). After removal of 6 bases from V and 3 bases from J, the junction contained 8 bases not matched to a gene. The CDR3 loop reads CSAQTASGGTDTQYF. The CDR3 coding sequence is TGCAGTGCACAGACGGCTAGCGGGGGGACAGATACGCAGTATTTT.

Worth noting for this clonotype: A much larger clone differs from this one at a single base, so this may be a read error. In this CDR3 the conserved last residue, phenylalanine or tryptophan, is missing, so a read error is likely. This chain links TRBV7-9 with TRBJ2-7; D is uncertain. V gave up 2 bases and J gave up 7 bases, with 12 bases separating them. Germline CDR1 is SEHNR and CDR2 is FQNEAQ (reference sequence). This CDR3 has 13 residues. CDR3 amino acids: CASSLLSPDEQYI. CDR3 sequence (DNA): TGTGCCAGCAGCTTACTCTCCCCTGATGAGCAGTACATC.

This clonotype was detected ten times or more. The rearrangement joins TRBV7-2 to TRBJ2-5; tentative D call: TRBD2 (6 bases). Trimming removed 5 bases from V and 4 bases from J, with 20 bases in between. The germline CDR1 and CDR2 sequences are SGHTA and FQGNSA. This CDR3 comprises 16 residues. CDR3 sequence (DNA): TGTGCCAGCAGCCTTATACAGCGAGCGGGCGGAGAGACCCAGTACTTC. Translated: CASSLIQRAGGETQYF.

This clonotype was seen a few times. The genes are TRBV28 and TRBJ1-6; D ambiguous. The CDR3 is made up of 13 amino acids. CDR1 and CDR2 from the germline V gene are MDHEN and SYDVKM. V was shortened by 7 bases and J by 5 bases, with 9 bases between the two germline ends. The CDR3 DNA reads TGTGCCAGCAAACCTCATCATAATTCACCCCTCCACTTT. It yields the protein CASKPHHNSPLHF.